The 12 T cell receptor beta chains below all came from one sample that was sequenced in a study of response to subunit inactivated influenza vaccine. From the RT-PCR reads, TCRdb called clonotypes with MiXCR, one entry per CDR3 protein. The repertoire has about 500,000 distinct CDR3 sequences, 13% of them found once; the top ten carry around 13%. The input for sequencing was PBMCs from blood, taken 45 days after vaccination. These receptors were taken from a man over 45 who received an inactivated influenza vaccine.

The chain recombines TRBV28 with TRBJ2-7; TRBD2 matches at 11 bases. CDR3 length: 17 amino acids. The V and J ends lost 2 bases and 0 bases, in that order; junction bases with no gene match: 6. Per the germline V gene, CDR1 is MDHEN and CDR2 is SYDVKM. The CDR3 DNA is TGTGCCAGCAGTTTACGCCTTACTAGCGGGGGCTCCTACGAGCAGTACTTC. This sequence encodes CASSLRLTSGGSYEQYF. Using reference TRBV28 and TRBJ2-7 for the parts outside the CDR3, the full variable domain is DVKVTQSSRYLVKRTGEKVFLECVQDMDHENMFWYRQDPGLGLRLIYFSYDVKMKEKGDIPEGYSVSREKKERFSLILESASTNQTSMYLCASSLRLTSGGSYEQYFGPGTRLTVT.

V gene TRBV5-5 combines with J gene TRBJ2-1; D remains ambiguous. The CDR3 has 15 residues. Trimming removed 2 bases from V and 5 bases from J, with 14 bases in between. The germline V gene encodes CDR1 SGHKS and CDR2 YYEKEE (reference sequence). This chain's CDR3 is CASSFGRITNNEQFF. CDR3 sequence (DNA): TGTGCCAGCAGCTTCGGACGGATCACTAACAATGAGCAGTTCTTC.

This sequence joins TRBV20-1 and TRBJ2-1; 12 nucleotides line up with TRBD2. Per germline, CDR1 DFQATT and CDR2 SNEGSKA (reference sequence). With 3 bases clipped from V and 10 bases from J, the junction kept 13 bases outside the gene matches. The CDR3 has 16 residues. The CDR3 loop is CSASSSTSGRWDEQFF. The CDR3 DNA is TGCAGTGCTAGCTCGTCGACTAGCGGGAGATGGGACGAGCAGTTCTTC.

This clonotype was seen ten or more times. The CDR3 spells CASSPRLGEARNEQFF. CDR3 sequence (DNA): TGTGCCAGCAGTCCCCGACTAGGCGAGGCGCGAAATGAGCAGTTCTTC. The gene calls are TRBV12-3 or TRBV12-4 and TRBJ2-1, with a possible D match to TRBD2 (6 bases). Trimming shortened V by 5 bases and J by 7 bases, and 21 bases separated the two germline ends. CDR3 length: 16 residues.

This clonotype was seen a handful of times. This chain uses TRBV5-5 with TRBJ2-3; 13 bases agree with TRBD2. Per the germline V gene, CDR1 is SGHKS and CDR2 is YYEKEE (reference sequence). V lost 7 bases and J lost 0; bases outside the gene matches: 5. The CDR3 covers 16 residues. The CDR3 loop is CASQGLAGTSTDTQYF. The CDR3, as DNA: TGTGCCAGCCAGGGACTAGCGGGAACAAGCACAGATACGCAGTATTTT.

This clonotype was seen a few times. This chain joins TRBV7-2 and TRBJ2-1; D possibly uses TRBD1 or TRBD2 (7 bases each). V lost 4 bases to trimming and J lost 8 bases, with 18 bases between them. Germline V gives CDR1 SGHTA, CDR2 FQGNSA. The length of the CDR3 is 15 residues. Here the CDR3 reads CASSWGGQPSDEQFF. The CDR3 region has the DNA TGTGCCAGCAGCTGGGGGGGACAGCCCAGCGATGAGCAGTTCTTC.

This clonotype was picked up a small number of times. The V call is TRBV7-9, the J call TRBJ1-4; 7 bases line up with TRBD1. Unmatched junction bases numbered 12, after V lost 6 bases and J lost 8 bases. CDR1 SEHNR and CDR2 FQNEAQ come from the germline V gene (reference sequence). The CDR3 runs to 15 residues. Written as DNA, the CDR3 is TGTGCCAGCAGTCAAGGCACAGGGGCGAGGGAAAAACTGTTTTTT. It codes for CASSQGTGAREKLFF.

The chain employs TRBV29-1 and TRBJ1-2; no clear D gene. CDR1 is SQVTM, CDR2 ANQGSEA, per germline. This CDR3 spans 11 amino acids. V was shortened by 7 bases and J by 8 bases, with 14 bases between the two germline ends. The CDR3 here is CSARVGDGYTF. Here the CDR3 DNA reads TGCAGCGCCCGTGTAGGTGACGGCTACACCTTC.

This clonotype was counted ten times or more. This chain joins TRBV5-1 and TRBJ2-5; D ambiguous. There are 13 residues in the CDR3. In germline, CDR1 is SGHRS, CDR2 YFSETQ. V was clipped by 2 bases and J by 5 bases, with 10 bases between them. CDR3 protein: CASSFEGEETQYF. The CDR3 DNA reads as TGCGCCAGCAGCTTCGAAGGAGAGGAGACCCAGTACTTC.

This clonotype was counted ten times or more. The rearrangement links TRBV9 to TRBJ2-4, with unresolved D. The ends were cut back, 0 bases at V and 9 bases at J, with 10 bases in the middle. The CDR3 has 13 residues. In germline, CDR1 is SGDLS, CDR2 YYNGEE. For the CDR3, the DNA is TGTGCCAGCAGCGTAGATTCTACGGCCATTCAGTACTTC. It yields the protein CASSVDSTAIQYF.

This clonotype was counted at least ten times. This chain uses TRBV20-1 with TRBJ1-3; D gene unclear. This CDR3 region has 15 residues. Trimming left V 0 bases short and J 0 bases short, with 9 bases between. From germline, CDR1 is DFQATT and CDR2 SNEGSKA (reference sequence). CDR3 DNA: TGCAGTGCTAGAGAACCCCTTACCTCTGGAAACACCATATATTTT. This sequence encodes CSAREPLTSGNTIYF.

The V and J genes are TRBV27 and TRBJ2-7; maybe TRBD2 (6 bases). V lost 5 bases to trimming and J lost 2 bases, with 22 bases between them. The germline V gene has CDR1 MNHEY and CDR2 SMNVEV (reference sequence). This CDR3 spans 17 amino acids. The CDR3 reads CASSHLYPGRETYEQYF. CDR3 DNA sequence: TGTGCCAGCAGTCATTTATACCCGGGACGGGAGACCTACGAGCAGTACTTC.